These 15 T cell receptor beta chains came from one sample sequenced in a study of blood T cell repertoires in COVID-19. Clones were read by immunoSEQ multiplex PCR, and TCRdb kept only the in-frame ones, dropping some. The sample has about 130,000 clones; around 89% are singletons. Sequenced sample: peripheral blood. The receptors here all came from a man aged 55-75 years with COVID-19, enrolled during active disease.

The V gene is TRBV19, the J gene TRBJ1-1, with a tentative D call TRBD1 (5 bases). This CDR3 contains 16 residues. Trimming shortened V by 3 bases and J by 3 bases, and 17 bases separated the two germline ends. Germline lookup yields CDR1 LNHDA and CDR2 SQIVND (reference sequence). CDR3: CASSILGGTGDTEAFF. CDR3 sequence (DNA): TGTGCCAGTAGTATCCTCGGGGGGACGGGGGACACTGAAGCTTTCTTT. The full variable domain, completed using reference TRBV19 and TRBJ1-1, is DGGITQSPKYLFRKEGQNVTLSCEQNLNHDAMYWYRQDPGQGLRLIYYSQIVNDFQKGDIAEGYSVSREKKESFPLTVTSAQKNPTAFYLCASSILGGTGDTEAFFGQGTRLTVV.

This chain links TRBV6-5 with TRBJ1-4; 9 nucleotides match TRBD1. The CDR3 covers 14 residues. V lost 6 bases, J lost 8 bases, and 7 bases stayed unmatched. CDR1 MNHEY and CDR2 SVGAGI come from the germline V gene. The DNA for the CDR3 is TGTGCCAGCAGGTCCACGACAGGGGGGGAAAAACTGTTTTTT. This gives the protein CASRSTTGGEKLFF.

The gene calls are TRBV29-1 and TRBJ2-6; 8 nucleotides line up with TRBD1. With V trimmed by 8 bases and J by 3 bases, 3 bases remained unmatched. The germline CDR1 and CDR2 sequences are SQVTM and ANQGSEA. The CDR3 runs to 13 residues. CDR3 nucleotide sequence: TGCAGCATCAGGGGGCGTGGGGCCAACGTCCTGACTTTC. It is translated as CSIRGRGANVLTF. The whole variable domain, filled in from reference TRBV29-1 and TRBJ2-6, reads SAVISQKPSRDICQRGTSLTIQCQVDSQVTMMFWYRQQPGQSLTLIATANQGSEATYESGFVIDKFPISRPNLTFSTLTVSNMSPEDSSIYLCSIRGRGANVLTFGAGSRLTVL.

The chain employs TRBV30 and TRBJ1-6, with D possibly matching TRBD1 (5 bases). The CDR3 extends over 14 amino acids. Germline V gene lookup returns CDR1 GTSNPN and CDR2 SVGIG (reference sequence). V lost 0 bases to trimming and J lost 7 bases, with 10 bases between them. CDR3 in DNA: TGTGCCTGGAGTGTGGTGGCAGGGAATTCACCCCTCCACTTT. It yields the protein CAWSVVAGNSPLHF.

The CDR3 spells CASSLAREGAFF. As DNA, the CDR3 is TGTGCCAGCAGTTTAGCCAGGGAAGGGGCTTTCTTT. The V call is TRBV28, the J call TRBJ1-1, with D perhaps matching TRBD1 (5 bases). Trimming removed 2 bases from V and 11 bases from J, with 12 bases in between. This CDR3 region has 12 residues. The germline V gene has CDR1 MDHEN and CDR2 SYDVKM.

The V gene is TRBV30, the J gene TRBJ2-7; the D gene is possibly TRBD1 (6 bases). Looked up from germline, CDR1 is GTSNPN and CDR2 is SVGIG (reference sequence). The germline V and J ends were trimmed by 8 bases and 6 bases, with 29 bases remaining between them. The CDR3 has 16 residues. The CDR3 DNA follows: TGTGCCGGCCGGGACATGGTCGTCGGAATATCGGGCGAGCAGTACTTC. Encoded protein: CAGRDMVVGISGEQYF.

This clone was counted a few times. The gene calls are TRBV10-3 and TRBJ1-2; TRBD1 agrees at 7 bases. V dropped 10 bases and J dropped 4; count of bases not matched to a gene: 18. The CDR3 has 16 amino acids. Germline-derived CDR1 and CDR2 are ENHRY and SYGVKD. In nucleotides, the CDR3 is TGTGCCACCAGGCCCAGACAGGGCCGAGGAGGCTATGGCTACACCTTC. Its translation is CATRPRQGRGGYGYTF.

The J gene is TRBJ2-3, the V gene TRBV7-9, with TRBD2 identical over 9 bases. After removal of 2 bases from V and 2 bases from J, the junction contained 5 bases not matched to a gene. The CDR3 runs 16 residues. From germline, CDR1 is SEHNR and CDR2 FQNEAQ (reference sequence). DNA for the CDR3: TGTGCCAGCAGCTTATTTGCTAGCGGGACCACAGATACGCAGTATTTT. This gives the protein CASSLFASGTTDTQYF.

This chain uses TRBV6-5 with TRBJ1-1; no clear D. Germline V gene sequence: CDR1 MNHEY, CDR2 SVGAGI. This CDR3 has 14 residues. The ends were cut back, 4 bases at V and 1 base at J, with 10 bases in the middle. The CDR3 DNA reads TGTGCCAGCAGTTGGGCAGGCGAGAACACTGAAGCTTTCTTT. It translates to CASSWAGENTEAFF.

The rearrangement links TRBV27 to TRBJ1-2, with 8 nucleotides matching TRBD1. The germline gives CDR1 MNHEY, CDR2 SMNVEV (reference sequence). The trim removed 3 bases at V and 8 bases at J, leaving 5 bases unmatched. This CDR3 comprises 13 residues. DNA for the CDR3: TGTGCCAGCAGTTTCGGGGACAGGTACGGCTACACCTTC. This sequence encodes CASSFGDRYGYTF.

As for this clone: Germline and junction disagree at one end, which may indicate a read error. V usage is TRBV6-5 and J usage is TRBJ2-2; unclear D gene. Germline-derived CDR1 and CDR2 are MNHEY and SVGAGI. This CDR3 has 16 residues. The CDR3 DNA reads as TGTGCCAGCAGTTACTCCTCCGGGTCGAACGCCGGGGAGCTGTTTTTT. Translated: CASSYSSGSNAGELFF.

This clone was observed a single time. The CDR3: CASSKDDGGSAQETQYF. In DNA, the CDR3 is TGTGCCAGCAGCAAAGACGACGGCGGGTCCGCCCAAGAGACCCAGTACTTC. This chain connects TRBV21-1 to TRBJ2-5; the table's TRBD2 call for D was not verified on the DNA. TRBV21-1 is reported as a pseudogene. The CDR3 is 17 residues long.

The genes are TRBV10-3 and TRBJ1-1; D is possibly TRBD1 (5 bases). Germline CDR1 and CDR2: ENHRY and SYGVKD. This CDR3 has 13 residues. With 6 bases removed from V and 5 bases from J, the gap between germline ends came to 13 bases. CDR3 DNA: TGTGCCATCAGAGGCGGGGGTAATACTGAAGCTTTCTTT. Translated: CAIRGGGNTEAFF.

CDR3 protein: CASSVTGRNTEAFF. The CDR3 DNA reads TGTGCCAGCAGCGTGACAGGGAGGAACACTGAAGCTTTCTTT. The chain has TRBV6-5 and TRBJ1-1, with 7 nucleotides matching TRBD1. The CDR3 contains 14 residues. CDR1 is MNHEY, CDR2 SVGAGI, per germline. Trimming at V came to 6 bases and at J to 1 base, leaving 5 bases not matched to a gene.

This clone was observed once. The V and J genes are TRBV30 and TRBJ2-7; TRBD1 matches 9 bases. Germline CDR1 GTSNPN, CDR2 SVGIG (reference sequence). The CDR3 covers 13 residues. The V gene end was trimmed by 7 bases and the J gene end by 6 bases; junction bases not matched to a gene: 10. CDR3: CALDRGGSAEQYF. CDR3 coding DNA: TGTGCCTTGGACAGGGGAGGTTCCGCCGAGCAGTACTTC.